The 8 T cell receptor beta chains reported below all come from one sample, sequenced in a study of OX40 agonist ivuxolimab in advanced cancers. Clones were read by immunoSEQ multiplex PCR, and TCRdb kept only the in-frame ones, dropping some. The table has 55,000 to 85,000 clones, about 83% seen once; the top ten hold around 0.7%. Specimen: CD4+ or CD8+ T cells sorted from blood, collected in a trial of the OX40 agonist ivuxolimab. The receptors originated from an adult with an advanced solid tumor such as melanoma, head and neck, liver or kidney cancer.

CDR3: CASSPGQGGHTEAFF. In DNA, the CDR3 is TGTGCCAGTAGTCCGGGACAGGGCGGGCACACTGAAGCTTTCTTT. The chain combines TRBV19 with TRBJ1-1; 9 bases line up with TRBD1. The CDR3 consists of 15 residues. The V gene's germline CDR1 is LNHDA and CDR2 SQIVND (reference sequence). The junction had 7 bases not matched to a gene; V was cut back by 5 bases and J by 3 bases.

This clone was found once. The chain recombines TRBV10-2 with TRBJ1-3, with D unclear. The CDR3 runs to 14 residues. Germline V lookup: CDR1 WSHSY, CDR2 SAAADI. The V end was cut by 7 bases, the J end by 4 bases, with 14 bases between. DNA of the CDR3: TGCGCCAGCACAAGCAGAACTGTAGGAAACACCATATATTTT. Its translation: CASTSRTVGNTIYF.

The chain carries TRBV7-8 and TRBJ1-4; 8 nucleotides line up with TRBD1. Trimming at V came to 4 bases and at J to 8 bases, leaving 15 bases not matched to a gene. The CDR3 loop spans 17 amino acids. CDR1 is SGHVS and CDR2 is FQNEAQ in the germline V gene. Written as DNA, the CDR3 is TGTGCCAGCAGCTCCACCCGACCGGACAGGGTCATCGAAAAACTGTTTTTT. Protein: CASSSTRPDRVIEKLFF. Full variable domain (missing parts from reference TRBV7-8 and TRBJ1-4): GAGVSQSPRYKVAKRGQDVALRCDPISGHVSLFWYQQALGQGPEFLTYFQNEAQLDKSGLPSDRFFAERPEGSVSTLKIQRTQQEDSAVYLCASSSTRPDRVIEKLFFGSGTQLSVL.

On this clone itself: One junction end disagrees with the germline gene, perhaps due to a read error. The V call is TRBV5-1, the J call TRBJ2-7; tentatively, D is TRBD2 (5 bases). In germline, CDR1 is SGHRS, CDR2 YFSETQ. The CDR3 is 14 amino acids. CDR3 bases: TGCGCCAGCGGCTTGGCGGATGCGGGTTACGAGCAGTACTTC. Protein product: CASGLADAGYEQYF.

The chain has TRBV28 and TRBJ2-2; D unresolved. Germline-derived CDR1 and CDR2 are MDHEN and SYDVKM. The CDR3 totals 12 residues. Between the trimmed V and J ends, which lost 7 bases and 0 bases, there was a span of 3 bases. The chain's CDR3 is CASNANTGELFF. The CDR3 DNA reads as TGTGCCAGCAACGCGAACACCGGGGAGCTGTTTTTT.

This rearrangement joins TRBV5-4 to TRBJ1-3; 7 bases agree with TRBD1. The CDR3 is 14 residues long. The J segment lost 5 bases and the V segment lost 2 bases, leaving 4 bases of the junction unmatched. Germline CDR1 reads SGHNT; CDR2 reads YYREEE (reference sequence). This CDR3 is CASSFDRARNTIYF. CDR3 DNA: TGTGCCAGCAGCTTCGACAGGGCTAGAAACACCATATATTTT.

This clone has a single count. V and J are TRBV11-2 and TRBJ1-2; the D gene is possibly TRBD1 (5 bases). Germline V gene data show CDR1 as SGHAT and CDR2 as FQNNGV. With 2 bases removed from V and 2 bases from J, the gap between germline ends came to 6 bases. The CDR3 totals 13 residues. The chain's CDR3 is CASSLQGNYGYTF. CDR3 nucleotides: TGTGCCAGCAGCTTACAGGGAAACTATGGCTACACCTTC.

V gene TRBV7-3 combines with J gene TRBJ1-2; 9 bases fit TRBD1. There are 15 residues in the CDR3. CDR1 and CDR2 (germline): SGHTA, FQGTGA. Trimming cost V 4 bases and J 6 bases; bases outside gene matches: 9. CDR3 DNA: TGTGCCAGCAGCTCAGGGACAGGGTATACGGATGGCTACACCTTC. Translation gives CASSSGTGYTDGYTF.